This TCR beta chain is drawn from a study of monozygotic twins with cystic fibrosis. V was cut by 3 bases and J by 0 bases, with 12 bases left in between. The CDR3 covers 15 residues. Germline loops: CDR1 MNHEY, CDR2 SVGAGI. Data came from immunoSEQ multiplex PCR; TCRdb stores just in-frame clones and leaves some out. The sample consists of tens of thousands of clones, under 90% of them appearing once. This clone was recorded only once. The sequenced sample was blood. This clonotype originated in a girl aged 2-9 years with cystic fibrosis. This sequence joins TRBV6-5 and TRBJ2-7, with D possibly called TRBD1 or TRBD2 (5 bases each). The CDR3 loop reads CASSYSGTVSYEQYF. CDR3 nucleotide sequence: TGTGCCAGCAGTTATTCCGGGACGGTCTCCTACGAGCAGTACTTC.